What follows are 11 T cell receptor beta chains derived from one specimen sequenced in a study of spatial heterogeneity in lung cancer (dated by TCRdb to about 2019). What this sample's time point label stands for: blood at routine non-recurrence follow-up after resection. Libraries were constructed by 5' RACE. TCRdb lists the instrument as NextSeq 500. TCRdb trimmed the raw reads at Q25, called clones with MiXCR and kept productive beta chains. Each entry is one CDR3 protein sequence, shown with its most common DNA and genes. This sample is represented by 60,000 to 85,000 distinct CDR3 sequences; roughly 9% of them were singletons. The leading ten clones occupy roughly 1.9% of the sample. The starting material was PBMCs, obtained at follow-up. These receptors came from a female donor with early-stage non-small cell lung cancer.

This clonotype has a handful of counts. This chain connects TRBV13 to TRBJ2-5; D possibly corresponds to TRBD2 (6 bases). The V gene's germline CDR1 is PRHDT and CDR2 FYEKMQ (reference sequence). CDR3 length equals 14 residues. Trimming cost V 5 bases and J 5 bases, with 15 bases left between them. CDR3 coding DNA: TGTGCCAGCAGCGAAAACCGTCGGGAGGAGACCCAGTACTTC. Its translation is CASSENRREETQYF.

This clonotype was found many times. V usage is TRBV5-1 and J usage is TRBJ2-1; D may match TRBD1 or TRBD2 (5 bases each). The CDR3 consists of 15 residues. Trimming took off 5 bases at V and 7 bases at J, with 19 bases between the two ends. In germline, CDR1 is SGHRS, CDR2 YFSETQ. CDR3 in DNA: TGCGCCAGCAGTAGCACGGGACCTCACGGGAATGAGCAGTTCTTC. Translation: CASSSTGPHGNEQFF.

On this clonotype: Given a much more abundant clone one base away, this may be a read error. V gene TRBV10-2 combines with J gene TRBJ2-7; the match to TRBD1 covers 7 bases. CDR3 size: 14 residues. CDR1 is WSHSY, CDR2 SAAADI, per germline. The CDR3 DNA reads as TGCGCCGGCAGTAGGGGGCAGGGGTGGAACGAGCAGTACTTC. Amino acid sequence: CAGSRGQGWNEQYF.

In this sample, this clonotype turned up many times. This chain uses TRBV27 with TRBJ1-2; TRBD1 might be the D (5 bases). Germline CDR1 is MNHEY and CDR2 is SMNVEV (reference sequence). Trimming left V 5 bases short and J 2 bases short, with 15 bases between. The CDR3 runs to 15 residues. This CDR3 reads CASSPWRGVNYGYTF. The CDR3 DNA sequence: TGTGCCAGCAGTCCATGGAGAGGGGTGAACTATGGCTACACCTTC.

There are many counts of this clonotype. The chain carries TRBV19 and TRBJ2-5, with D perhaps given as TRBD1 or TRBD2 (5 bases each). Germline V gene sequence: CDR1 LNHDA, CDR2 SQIVND (reference sequence). V was trimmed by 5 bases and J by 4 bases, leaving 14 bases between them. The CDR3 totals 14 residues. Here the CDR3 DNA reads TGTGCCAGTAGTCCGGGGTGGGGACGAGAGACCCAGTACTTC. Encoded protein: CASSPGWGRETQYF.

The CDR3: CASSRKREQYF. The CDR3 bases are TGTGCCAGCAGTCGAAAGCGCGAGCAGTACTTC. The rearrangement joins TRBV12-3 or TRBV12-4 to TRBJ2-7; D not certain. V shed 5 bases and J shed 6 bases, with 8 bases lying between them. This CDR3 contains 11 residues.

This clonotype occurred a few times. This chain uses TRBV10-3 with TRBJ2-3, with 11 bases aligning to TRBD2. This CDR3 is built from 15 residues. Germline-derived CDR1 and CDR2 are ENHRY and SYGVKD. V lost 5 bases to trimming and J lost 4 bases; unmatched junction nucleotides: 5. CDR3 coding DNA: TGTGCCATCAGTACTAGCGGGAGAGGCCCAGATACGCAGTATTTT. It is translated as CAISTSGRGPDTQYF.

The sample holds many counts of this clonotype. The rearrangement uses TRBV14 and TRBJ2-3; D is possibly TRBD2 (6 bases). Germline V gives CDR1 SGHDN, CDR2 FVKESK. Trimming took 2 bases from V and 2 from J, leaving 17 bases between them. This CDR3 comprises 17 residues. CDR3 nucleotides: TGTGCCAGCAGCCAATTGAGAGGAGGGGCCTTCACAGATACGCAGTATTTT. Its translation is CASSQLRGGAFTDTQYF.

There are many counts of this clonotype. The V call is TRBV11-1, the J call TRBJ2-7; TRBD2 matches 7 bases. V lost 5 bases to trimming and J lost 1 base; unmatched junction nucleotides: 8. The CDR3 loop spans 15 amino acids. Germline V gives CDR1 SGHAT, CDR2 FQDESV (reference sequence). CDR3 residues: CASSHPGLQSYEQYF. In DNA form, the CDR3 reads TGTGCCAGCAGCCACCCGGGACTACAATCCTACGAGCAGTACTTC.

This chain connects TRBV6-1 to TRBJ2-2; D is unresolved. V lost 4 bases, J lost 3 bases, and 12 bases lay in between. The CDR3 extends over 15 amino acids. The V gene's germline CDR1 is MNHNS and CDR2 SASEGT. The CDR3 DNA sequence: TGTGCCAGCAGTGTCGGGCACCTGGACACCGGGGAGCTGTTTTTT. Translation: CASSVGHLDTGELFF.

This clonotype was seen repeatedly, ten times or more. This rearrangement joins TRBV12-3 or TRBV12-4 to TRBJ2-1; 11 positions agree with TRBD2. This CDR3 has 17 amino acids. The V segment lost 4 bases and the J segment 2 bases; nucleotides outside the gene matches: 7. CDR3 protein: CASSSHTSGSAYNEQFF. For the CDR3, the DNA is TGTGCCAGCAGTTCTCATACTAGCGGGAGCGCCTACAATGAGCAGTTCTTC.